The 21 T cell receptor beta chains presented below share a single source sample, sequenced in a study of T cell repertoires in ileal Crohn's disease (dated by TCRdb to between 2019 and 2020). The method behind the library was the immunoSEQ multiplex PCR assay. Here the immuneACCESS table is served through TCRdb, limited to in-frame sequences with V and J called. Missing clones are a known gap in these copies; in checked studies unresolved V genes cover under half, and the rest lacks a known reason. The sample contains 6,500 or so clones, around 74% of them found a single time. Around 8.6% of the sample rests with the top ten. Sample time point, as interpreted from the label and publication: proximal margin of the surgical specimen (macroscopically non-inflamed). The sample consisted of ileal tissue. The origin of the receptors is an adult with Crohn's disease.

The chain combines TRBV18 with TRBJ2-7; D is unresolved. There are 14 residues in the CDR3. Trimming took off 2 bases at V and 2 bases at J, with 10 bases between the two ends. Germline CDR1 and CDR2: KGHSH and LQKENI. CDR3 nucleotides: TGTGCCAGCTCACCAACCGCCGGAACCTACGAGCAGTACTTC. Translation gives CASSPTAGTYEQYF.

J is TRBJ2-1 and V is TRBV6-1; TRBD2 aligns across 9 bases. Germline trimming cut 8 bases from V and 7 bases from J; bases unmatched to any gene: 9. This CDR3 has 14 amino acids. CDR1 is MNHNS, CDR2 SASEGT, per germline. CDR3 nucleotides: TGTGCCAGCGCGATAGCGGGAGAAGTAAATGAGCAGTTCTTC. Translated, it gives CASAIAGEVNEQFF.

The genes are TRBV29-1 and TRBJ2-7; TRBD2 is a possible D gene (6 bases). There are 13 residues in the CDR3. V gave up 6 bases and J gave up 3 bases, with 15 bases separating them. Germline CDR1 and CDR2: SQVTM and ANQGSEA. The CDR3, as DNA: TGCAGCGTCGCTCTGGAGGGGCGCTACGAGCAGTACTTC. Its protein product is CSVALEGRYEQYF.

V and J are TRBV18 and TRBJ2-2; a weak D match, TRBD2 (6 bases). Between the trimmed V and J ends, which lost 8 bases and 6 bases, there was a span of 13 bases. The germline CDR1 and CDR2 sequences are KGHSH and LQKENI. This CDR3 is built from 13 residues. The CDR3 loop reads CASTLLAPGELFF. CDR3 DNA sequence: TGTGCCAGCACTTTACTAGCCCCCGGGGAGCTGTTTTTT.

The gene calls are TRBV9 and TRBJ2-7; perhaps TRBD2 as D (6 bases). V was clipped by 0 bases and J by 2 bases, with 12 bases between them. Germline CDR1 SGDLS, CDR2 YYNGEE. There are 15 residues in the CDR3. For the CDR3, the DNA is TGTGCCAGCAGCGTAGACCCTAGCGCGACCTACGAGCAGTACTTC. Protein product: CASSVDPSATYEQYF.

V is TRBV7-9 and J is TRBJ1-4, with 9 bases fitting TRBD1. This CDR3 contains 15 residues. CDR1 SEHNR and CDR2 FQNEAQ come from the germline V gene (reference sequence). J lost 5 bases, V lost 5 bases, and 6 bases had no gene match. The CDR3 spells CASSLGTGRNEKLFF. DNA of the CDR3: TGTGCCAGCAGCCTCGGGACAGGGAGGAATGAAAAACTGTTTTTT.

This clone occurred a few times. V usage is TRBV19 and J usage is TRBJ2-7; the D is unclear. Germline values: CDR1 LNHDA, CDR2 SQIVND (reference sequence). Trimming stripped 4 bases from V and 3 bases from J, with 10 bases between. CDR3 size: 13 residues. This CDR3 is CASSTTAYYEQYF. CDR3 sequence (DNA): TGTGCCAGTAGTACGACGGCTTACTACGAGCAGTACTTC.

This chain uses TRBV7-3 with TRBJ1-5, with D unresolved. CDR3 length: 14 amino acids. Deletions cut 5 bases from V and 0 bases from J, with 8 bases between. Per the germline V gene, CDR1 is SGHTA and CDR2 is FQGTGA. CDR3 amino acids: CASSQTDSNQPQHF. CDR3 coding DNA: TGTGCCAGCAGCCAGACCGATAGCAATCAGCCCCAGCATTTT.

This clone was picked up a small number of times. The chain couples TRBV28 to TRBJ1-3; TRBD1 matches 9 bases. Germline-derived CDR1 and CDR2 are MDHEN and SYDVKM. The CDR3 length is 19 residues. Germline trimming cut 6 bases from V and 2 bases from J; bases unmatched to any gene: 17. In nucleotides, the CDR3 is TGTGCCAGCAGGGGAAGACCGGGACAGGGCTTCGGGACTGGAAACACCATATATTTT. Protein product: CASRGRPGQGFGTGNTIYF.

This sequence joins TRBV28 and TRBJ2-5, with TRBD1 matching over 10 bases. Germline CDR1 MDHEN, CDR2 SYDVKM. The length of the CDR3 is 16 residues. The V segment lost 5 bases and the J segment 4 bases; nucleotides outside the gene matches: 10. The CDR3 DNA reads as TGTGCCAGCAGTACACGACAGGGGGCGATTGGAGAGACCCAGTACTTC. Amino acids: CASSTRQGAIGETQYF.

V and J are TRBV7-9 and TRBJ2-7, with D perhaps matching TRBD2 (5 bases). Per the germline V gene, CDR1 is SEHNR and CDR2 is FQNEAQ (reference sequence). This CDR3 has 12 amino acids. The germline V and J ends were trimmed by 5 bases and 7 bases, with 12 bases remaining between them. Written as DNA, the CDR3 is TGTGCCAGCAGCCGGGTCGCGGGTGAGCAGTACTTC. The encoded protein is CASSRVAGEQYF.

The genes are TRBV27 and TRBJ1-5; possibly TRBD1 for D (6 bases). With 7 bases removed from V and 6 bases from J, the gap between germline ends came to 22 bases. The V gene's germline CDR1 is MNHEY and CDR2 SMNVEV (reference sequence). The CDR3 runs 16 residues. The CDR3 loop reads CASTPLGAGTGQPQHF. The CDR3 DNA is TGTGCCAGCACCCCCCTGGGGGCAGGGACGGGTCAGCCCCAGCATTTT.

In its sample, this clone was seen a few times. The genes are TRBV6-9 and TRBJ2-3, with TRBD1 matching 8 bases. This CDR3 comprises 16 residues. Germline V gives CDR1 MNHGY, CDR2 SVAAGI. The trim removed 0 bases at V and 1 base at J, leaving 3 bases unmatched. In nucleotides, the CDR3 is TGTGCCAGCAGTTATTCCCAGGACAGGGGCACAGATACGCAGTATTTT. Protein: CASSYSQDRGTDTQYF.

The rearrangement links TRBV10-1 to TRBJ2-7, with TRBD2 identical over 11 bases. CDR1 and CDR2 (germline): WNHNN, SYGVQD (reference sequence). The CDR3 is 14 residues long. With 5 bases clipped from V and 7 bases from J, the junction kept 7 bases outside the gene matches. The CDR3 DNA follows: TGCGCCAGCAGTCTACTAGCGGGAGCGGGGGAGCAGTACTTC. Its protein is CASSLLAGAGEQYF.

This clone has only one observation. V gene TRBV1 combines with J gene TRBJ1-5; the table's D gene call, TRBD1, was not cross checked with the DNA. TRBV1 is an annotated pseudogene. The CDR3 spans 13 residues. The CDR3 loop reads CTSRDRVNQPQHF. The CDR3 coding sequence is TGCACCAGCAGGGACAGGGTCAATCAGCCCCAGCATTTT.

This clone occurred a few times. J is TRBJ2-5 and V is TRBV7-2; D may match TRBD1 or TRBD2 (6 bases each). V shed 7 bases and J shed 2 bases, with 17 bases lying between them. The germline CDR1 and CDR2 sequences are SGHTA and FQGNSA. The CDR3 totals 15 residues. The CDR3 region has the DNA TGTGCCAGCACCGGTGGAGGGGGGCCTCAAGAGACCCAGTACTTC. Protein product: CASTGGGGPQETQYF.

The genes are TRBV5-1 and TRBJ1-2; 11 nucleotides agree with TRBD1. Germline lookup yields CDR1 SGHRS and CDR2 YFSETQ. CDR3 length equals 15 residues. With 3 bases clipped from V and 4 bases from J, the junction kept 5 bases outside the gene matches. Written as DNA, the CDR3 is TGCGCCAGCAGCTCGGGACAGGGGGAGATCTATGGCTACACCTTC. It yields the protein CASSSGQGEIYGYTF.

This chain connects TRBV30 to TRBJ1-4; possible D gene TRBD1, 5 bases. The CDR3 runs to 22 residues. With 1 base removed from V and 4 bases from J, the gap between germline ends came to 34 bases. Germline CDR1 and CDR2: GTSNPN and SVGIG (reference sequence). DNA of the CDR3: TGTGCCTGGAGTGACACCCAGATCGATAGGGTCCCATACCTGGGGGTTAATGAAAAACTGTTTTTT. Its protein product is CAWSDTQIDRVPYLGVNEKLFF.

J is TRBJ2-1 and V is TRBV4-2; D remains unclear. This CDR3 has 14 amino acids. V was cut by 4 bases and J by 4 bases, with 11 bases left in between. Germline assignment: CDR1 LGHNA and CDR2 YNFKEQ. The DNA of the CDR3 is TGTGCCAGCAGCCCTCCCGGACCGTACAATGAGCAGTTCTTC. This encodes CASSPPGPYNEQFF.

V is TRBV5-4 and J is TRBJ2-2, with 13 bases that match TRBD2. CDR3 length: 19 residues. Germline CDR1 reads SGHNT; CDR2 reads YYREEE (reference sequence). V lost 5 bases to trimming and J lost 7 bases; unmatched junction nucleotides: 17. Written as DNA, the CDR3 is TGTGCCAGCAGGCTCAGTTTACTAGCGGGAGGGCCTAACGACGGGGAGCTGTTTTTT. This translates into CASRLSLLAGGPNDGELFF.

V usage is TRBV28 and J usage is TRBJ2-7; 7 nucleotides match TRBD1. V shed 1 base and J 8 bases; nucleotides not matched to a gene: 2. Looked up from germline, CDR1 is MDHEN and CDR2 is SYDVKM. This CDR3 has 12 residues. The CDR3 is CASSLSQGQQYF. The CDR3 DNA sequence: TGTGCCAGCAGTTTATCACAGGGGCAGCAGTACTTC.